This T cell receptor (beta chain) was identified in a study of blood T cell repertoires in COVID-19 (dated by TCRdb to the early 2020s). Context from the whole study: The collaborator samples originated in the United States, Italy and Spain and spanned the acute and convalescent phases of COVID-19. The material from the prospective study consisted of cDNA or gDNA derived from T cells, B-cell-depleted T cells, or PBMCs. Deeply sampled blood TCRbeta repertoires from subjects exposed to, actively infected with, or recovered from COVID-19 were included in the dataset. The repertoires were released in a freely available public database meant as a resource for research on the immune response to SARS-CoV-2. Samples were obtained from the ongoing ImmuneRACE study (first 160 participants) and from some 1,200 subjects provided by 6 global collaborators. A de-identified subject ID, COVID-19 status, age in years and sex were almost always included in the sample metadata. Where available, HLA class I and class II types were obtained from metadata supplied by the sample provider rather than from assay-based typing. Overall study results and their limits: The quantity of clinical and demographic metadata differed by source and by participant and was supplied without curation.

TCRbeta CDR3 regions were amplified from genomic DNA by means of the immunoSEQ Assay, a bias-controlled multiplex PCR. The paper's data handling went like this. Within the assay, amplification of reference gene primers was used to estimate how many nucleated cells each sample contained. To quantify the absolute abundance of each unique TCRbeta CDR3 rearrangement, sequence reads were collapsed and filtered. For each sample, productive Simpson clonality was calculated as the square root of Simpson's diversity index over productive rearrangements. TCRdb retrieved this table from immuneACCESS and kept in-frame rearrangements only. Not all clones are present; in checked studies, unresolved V genes account for under half, and no reason is known for the remainder. V, J and clone size were drawn from that table, and D and trimming were deduced from the DNA. For this sample there are about 70,000 clones; 87% appear just once. The ten largest clonotypes hold 11% of the sample.

Collaborating institutions collected whole blood in K2EDTA tubes following their own protocols. For TCRbeta analysis, collaborator samples were shipped as frozen whole blood, as isolated PBMCs, or as DNA extracted from either sample type. The junction shows trimming of 3 bases on V and 7 bases on J, plus 18 bases between the germline ends. There are 14 amino acids in the CDR3, from cysteine to phenylalanine inclusive. Here the CDR3 DNA is all that survives: 42 bases in frame from base 1. From a lookup of the germline V gene, CDR1 and CDR2 are SQVTM and ANQGSEA. Notes on this clone: Its antigen is currently not known. Nothing much larger sits one base from this clone, and base qualities are not available.

The sequence was collected from a woman between 18 and 29 years old with acute or convalescent COVID-19. The chain joins TRBV29-1 to TRBJ1-2, and perhaps TRBD1 as D gene, on 5 matching bases. Sample: peripheral blood. The CDR3 corresponds to CSVDQRSTDAGYTF. The sequenced DNA is TGCAGCGTTGACCAACGATCGACAGACGCTGGCTACACCTTC.